This T cell receptor beta chain originates from a study of cytomegalovirus exposure and HLA in healthy donors. General study findings and limits: With DRB1 most and HLA-C fewest, TCR association rates differed between HLA loci in a later analysis. A few chains linked to CMV were shown in vitro to be specific for CMV antigens.

Each donor's status was that of a healthy bone marrow donor. Concerning this clone: Its antigen is unknown.

Germline CDR1 and CDR2: MNHNS and SASEGT. The trim removed 8 bases at V and 4 bases at J, leaving 10 bases unmatched. This CDR3 has 14 residues. PCR primers comprised 60 Vbeta and 13 Jbeta primers. Clones were read by immunoSEQ multiplex PCR, and TCRdb kept only the in-frame ones, dropping some. The sample shows 130,000 to 150,000 clones, around 80% of them seen only once. Input material: PBMCs. The chain employs TRBV6-1 and TRBJ1-2; 7 positions agree with TRBD1. The TCR comes from a male donor in good health and CMV-seropositive. The CDR3 region is CASAQEGDSYGYTF. The CDR3 nucleotides read TGTGCCAGCGCCCAGGAGGGGGACAGCTATGGCTACACCTTC.